This TCR beta chain was sequenced during a study of cytomegalovirus exposure and HLA in healthy donors. This CDR3 has 14 amino acids. Germline V lookup: CDR1 LNHDA, CDR2 SQIVND (reference sequence). V lost 4 bases, J lost 3 bases, and 1 base stayed unmatched. The study ran its PCR with 60 Vbeta and 13 Jbeta primers. Libraries were prepared by immunoSEQ multiplex PCR; TCRdb keeps only in-frame clonotypes and omits some of them. The table shows about 62,000 clones, with over 60% occurring only once. This clonotype originated in a woman aged 25 to 39 in good health and CMV-seronegative. This chain connects TRBV19 to TRBJ2-7; the match to TRBD2 covers 12 bases. The sample taken for sequencing was PBMCs. CDR3 in DNA: TGTGCCAGTAGTAGGACTAGCGGGATCTACGAGCAGTACTTC. Translated, it gives CASSRTSGIYEQYF.